These T cell receptor beta chains were read from a single sample in a study of cytomegalovirus exposure and HLA in healthy donors. The assay was immunoSEQ multiplex PCR, and TCRdb's table has in-frame clones only and misses some. The table has more than 100,000 clones, roughly 90% seen once. Sequences were obtained from PBMCs. These receptors were collected from a woman under 30 in good health and CMV-seropositive. The CDR3 runs from the conserved cysteine through the conserved F or W. Each record gives: CDR3 length, V gene, clone size, J gene, D gene, CDR3 protein, CDR3 DNA. A D gene is named only where the DNA matches it firmly. Rows give clone size only sometimes, using once, few, many, or a class for an expanded clone.

length: 15; V: TRBV6-6; size: NA; J: TRBJ1-5; D: NA; CDR3: CASSYSGGSNQPQHF; DNA: TGTGCCAGCAGTTACTCGGGGGGAAGCAATCAGCCCCAGCATTTT
length: 14; V: TRBV7-2; size: few; J: TRBJ1-1; D: TRBD1; CDR3: CASSPGPRGTEAFF; DNA: TGTGCCAGCAGCCCCGGCCCCAGGGGGACTGAAGCTTTCTTT
length: 12; V: TRBV5-1; size: NA; J: TRBJ2-7; D: NA; CDR3: CASSLGQDEQYF; DNA: TGCGCCAGCAGCTTGGGACAAGACGAGCAGTACTTC
length: 13; V: TRBV2; size: NA; J: TRBJ1-4; D: NA; CDR3: CASRGRGNEKLFF; DNA: TGTGCCAGCAGGGGCAGGGGTAATGAAAAACTGTTTTTT
length: 17; V: TRBV30; size: NA; J: TRBJ2-3; D: TRBD1; CDR3: CAWSETGGIEGLDTQYF; DNA: TGTGCCTGGAGCGAGACAGGGGGAATCGAGGGTCTCGATACGCAGTATTTT
length: 15; V: TRBV7-8; size: NA; J: TRBJ1-4; D: NA; CDR3: CASSLGRVPNEKLFF; DNA: TGTGCCAGCAGCTTAGGCAGGGTCCCTAATGAAAAACTGTTTTTT
length: 15; V: TRBV7-9; size: NA; J: TRBJ1-1; D: NA; CDR3: CASSLETALNTEAFF; DNA: TGTGCCAGCAGCTTGGAGACGGCTCTGAACACTGAAGCTTTCTTT
length: 14; V: TRBV6-1; size: NA; J: TRBJ1-3; D: NA; CDR3: CATSSGAGGNTIYF; DNA: TGTGCCACCAGCTCAGGTGCTGGTGGAAACACCATATATTTT
length: 14; V: TRBV19; size: NA; J: TRBJ2-7; D: TRBD1; CDR3: CASSTGTGAYEQYF; DNA: TGTGCCAGTAGCACCGGGACAGGGGCCTACGAGCAGTACTTC
length: 14; V: TRBV30; size: NA; J: TRBJ1-1; D: NA; CDR3: CAWSVRRVNTEAFF; DNA: TGTGCCTGGAGTGTAAGGCGGGTGAACACTGAAGCTTTCTTT
length: 15; V: TRBV19; size: NA; J: TRBJ1-2; D: TRBD1; CDR3: CASSRPDRGNYGYTF; DNA: TGTGCCAGTAGTCGACCCGACAGGGGAAACTATGGCTACACCTTC
length: 13; V: TRBV13; size: NA; J: TRBJ1-3; D: NA; CDR3: CASSPNAEDTIYF; DNA: TGTGCCAGCAGCCCCAACGCAGAGGACACCATATATTTT
length: 16; V: TRBV19; size: few; J: TRBJ1-5; D: NA; CDR3: CASRRDGTYSNQPQHF; DNA: TGTGCCAGTAGGCGGGACGGGACTTATAGCAATCAGCCCCAGCATTTT
length: 16; V: TRBV19; size: NA; J: TRBJ2-2; D: TRBD2; CDR3: CASRKTSGDLGGELFF; DNA: TGTGCCAGTAGAAAGACTAGCGGGGACCTCGGCGGGGAGCTGTTTTTT
length: 14; V: TRBV19; size: NA; J: TRBJ2-1; D: NA; CDR3: CASSFSSSYNEQFF; DNA: TGTGCCAGTAGTTTTAGCAGCTCCTACAATGAGCAGTTCTTC
length: 16; V: TRBV7-2; size: NA; J: TRBJ2-3; D: TRBD2; CDR3: CASSLASGISTDTQYF; DNA: TGTGCCAGCAGCTTGGCTAGCGGTATTAGCACAGATACGCAGTATTTT
length: 13; V: TRBV28; size: NA; J: TRBJ1-2; D: NA; CDR3: CASSLRSSYGYTF; DNA: TGTGCCAGCAGTTTGAGGTCTAGCTATGGCTACACCTTC
length: 16; V: TRBV4-2; size: NA; J: TRBJ1-1; D: TRBD1; CDR3: CASSPGTGGENTEAFF; DNA: TGTGCCAGCAGCCCAGGGACAGGGGGCGAGAACACTGAAGCTTTCTTT
length: 15; V: TRBV5-5; size: NA; J: TRBJ2-2; D: NA; CDR3: CASSLLTGSSGELFF; DNA: TGTGCCAGCAGCTTGCTTACAGGGTCGAGCGGGGAGCTGTTTTTT
length: 14; V: TRBV5-1; size: once; J: TRBJ2-7; D: TRBD1; CDR3: CASSLGTGAYEQYF; DNA: TGCGCCAGCAGCTTGGGGACAGGGGCCTACGAGCAGTACTTC
length: 16; V: TRBV4-2; size: NA; J: TRBJ2-3; D: NA; CDR3: CASSQDFSGLTDTQYF; DNA: TGTGCCAGCAGCCAAGATTTTAGCGGACTCACAGATACGCAGTATTTT
length: 12; V: TRBV5-4; size: NA; J: TRBJ1-2; D: NA; CDR3: CASSLAGGGYTF; DNA: TGTGCCAGCAGCTTGGCTGGGGGGGGCTACACCTTC